Sequencing of this T cell receptor (beta chain) was carried out in a study of neurological immune-mediated disorders. Every sequencing run drew on 15-18 subjects and yielded over 190 million TCR-beta sequences. TCRdb processed the 5' RACE reads anew with MiXCR; each CDR3 protein has one entry. The repertoire has around 18,000 distinct CDR3 sequences, roughly 20% of them found once; the top ten carry around 23%. The CDR3 has 14 residues. Germline V gene lookup returns CDR1 SGHRS and CDR2 YFSETQ. The V end lost 0 bases, the J end lost 4 bases, and 9 bases lay between the germline ends. This clonotype has a count of ten or more.

The source of this sequence is a man aged 45 to 65 in good health. Sequencing input: PBMCs. J is TRBJ2-3 and V is TRBV5-1; the D gene is possibly TRBD1 (5 bases). The CDR3 loop is CASSLVGRADTQYF. The CDR3 DNA sequence: TGCGCCAGCAGCTTGGTCGGCAGGGCAGATACGCAGTATTTT.